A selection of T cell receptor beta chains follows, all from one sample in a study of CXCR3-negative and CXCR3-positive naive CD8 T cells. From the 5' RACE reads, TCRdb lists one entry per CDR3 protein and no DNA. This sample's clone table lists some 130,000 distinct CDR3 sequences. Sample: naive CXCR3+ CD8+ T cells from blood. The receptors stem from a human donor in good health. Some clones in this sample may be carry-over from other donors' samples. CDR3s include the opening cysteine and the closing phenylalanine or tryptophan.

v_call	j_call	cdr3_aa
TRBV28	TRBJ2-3	CASSFTTTFTGTQYF
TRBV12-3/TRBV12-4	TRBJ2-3	CASSPTRLAGTTDTQYF
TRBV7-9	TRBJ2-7	CASIEGGDSYEQYF
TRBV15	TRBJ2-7	CATSRGDLTYEQYF
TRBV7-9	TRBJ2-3	CASSFRRLSAADTEYF
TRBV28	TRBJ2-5	CASSLRLAFPETQYF
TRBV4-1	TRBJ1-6	CASSQVSPTYNSPLHF
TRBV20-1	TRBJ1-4	CSAGGQGKKLFF
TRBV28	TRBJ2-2	CASLARGAEMVELFF
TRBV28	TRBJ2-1	CASSLPGSSYNEQFF
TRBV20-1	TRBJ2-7	CSARQVLEQYF
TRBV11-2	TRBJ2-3	CASKWWMGEDTQYF
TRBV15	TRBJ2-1	CATSREVGYEQFF
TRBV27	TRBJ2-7	CASSLGTVYEQYF
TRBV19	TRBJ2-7	CASSTSGQSYEQYF
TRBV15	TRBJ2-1	CATSRGAKSRGEQFF
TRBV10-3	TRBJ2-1	CAISTREGLGNEQFF
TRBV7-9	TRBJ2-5	CASSLGPSGQETQYF
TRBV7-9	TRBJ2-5	CASRAGLQETQYF
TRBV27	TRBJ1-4	CASSQTGAGEKLFF